The T cell receptor beta chain under discussion was sequenced for a study of T cell responses to AZD1222 COVID-19 vaccine (dated by TCRdb to 2020 to 2023). Looking at the study overall: AZD1222 recipients given second doses at about 4 weeks or at about 12 weeks were pooled, since spike-specific TCR depth and breadth were not found to differ between the two schedules. TCR sequencing covered fewer than 250 trial participants: roughly 200 given two doses of AZD1222 and approximately 26 given two doses of MenACWY control vaccine. Trial participants were enrolled by age into 18-55, 56-69 and 70-plus year subgroups, with around 150, 28 and 57 TCR-sequenced participants respectively.

According to the study, the label for this sample's time point signals: baseline before first vaccination. Samples from vaccinated people were obtained from the UK trials COV001 and COV002, which included a single-blind randomized controlled phase 2/3 trial of AZD1222 (ChAdOx1 nCoV-19) in healthy adults. For TCRbeta chain sequencing, PBMC samples were collected from trial participants at day 0 and at day 28 after the second dose. This clone was seen only once. Its antigen is unknown. Qualities for individual bases were not recorded, and no much larger clone is one base off. Results and caveats for the whole study, not just this receptor: Participants were mostly white British and included more females than males, and it was suggested by the authors that clonal diversity may have been underestimated. Only 5 to 7 AZD1222 recipients were SARS-CoV-2 seropositive at baseline, limiting conclusions about previously exposed vaccinees. CD4 TCRs associated with the vaccine covered the entire spike protein, and the dominant responses were in regions 160-218 and 743-854. Reportedly, almost half of the unique spike-specific TCRs recognized epitopes lying outside the regions that are mutated in the B.1.351 and B.1.1.7 variants. Because no samples from the day 14 peak response were available, repertoires could be characterized only after the peak T cell response. Spike-specific TCR breadth and depth rose significantly after two AZD1222 doses compared with day 0 and with MenACWY recipients. In the small 56-69-year group, the increase in depth fell short of significance, most likely because of low power.

The CDR3 regions of human TCRbeta chains were subjected to immunosequencing. As for the authors' bioinformatics: TCRs in the repertoires were matched against a reference library of SARS-CoV-2-specific TCRs that had been generated with the MIRA antigen-specificity platform. Breadth was defined as the fraction of unique TCRs that were SARS-CoV-2-associated, and depth was defined as the fraction of total T cells that were SARS-CoV-2-associated. Using the MIRA data, each spike-specific TCR was assigned both to the spike region to which the TCR was reactive and to a CD4 or CD8 class. Log10-transformed breadth and depth values were compared by one-way ANOVA with Sidak's multiple comparisons tests. As stored in TCRdb, this immuneACCESS dataset retains in-frame rearrangements with V and J assigned. A fraction of the clones does not appear; measured against another copy, unresolved V genes explain less than half of the discrepancy, and the remainder lacks a known reason. V and J calls and clone size are as listed in that table; D and trimming were resolved from the DNA. The sample contains about 180,000 clones, 88% of them found a single time. Of the sample, about 8% is held by the ten largest clones.

A distance of 14 bases separates the germline ends of V and J, which lose 1 base and 7 bases respectively. As encoded in the germline V gene, CDR1 is SGHAT while CDR2 is FQNNGV. CDR3 length: 15 amino acids, cysteine to phenylalanine. The entry retains the CDR3 DNA only, 45 bases that are in frame from base 1. Rearrangement joined TRBV11-2 to TRBJ1-5, and TRBD1 may be the D gene, going by 6 matching bases. This clonotype originated in an adult in good health. The source material was peripheral blood, sampled on day 0 of AZD1222 vaccination. The CDR3 loop reads CASSLGAGGWQPQHF. The DNA sequence is as follows: TGTGCCAGCAGCTTAGGGGCGGGGGGCTGGCAGCCCCAGCATTTT.